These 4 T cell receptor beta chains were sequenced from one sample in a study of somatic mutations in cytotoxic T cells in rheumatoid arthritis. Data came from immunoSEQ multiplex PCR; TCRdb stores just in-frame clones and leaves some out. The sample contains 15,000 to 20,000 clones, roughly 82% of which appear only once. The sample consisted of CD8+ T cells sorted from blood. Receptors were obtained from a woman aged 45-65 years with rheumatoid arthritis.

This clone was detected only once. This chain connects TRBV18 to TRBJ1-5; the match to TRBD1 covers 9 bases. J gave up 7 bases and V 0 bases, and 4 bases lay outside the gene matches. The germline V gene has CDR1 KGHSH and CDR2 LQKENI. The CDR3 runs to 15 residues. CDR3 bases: TGTGCCAGCTCACCACCGGGGACAGGGCGACAGCCCCAGCATTTT. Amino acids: CASSPPGTGRQPQHF. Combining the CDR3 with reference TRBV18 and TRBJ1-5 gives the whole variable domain NAGVMQNPRHLVRRRGQEARLRCSPMKGHSHVYWYRQLPEEGLKFMVYLQKENIIDESGMPKERFSAEFPKEGPSILRIQQVVRGDSAAYFCASSPPGTGRQPQHFGDGTRLSIL.

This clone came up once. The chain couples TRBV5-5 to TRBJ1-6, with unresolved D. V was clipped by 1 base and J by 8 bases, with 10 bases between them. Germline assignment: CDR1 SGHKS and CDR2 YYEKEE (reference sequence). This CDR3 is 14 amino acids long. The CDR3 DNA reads TGTGCCAGCAGCTTGATGGACGACCATTCACCCCTCCACTTT. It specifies CASSLMDDHSPLHF.

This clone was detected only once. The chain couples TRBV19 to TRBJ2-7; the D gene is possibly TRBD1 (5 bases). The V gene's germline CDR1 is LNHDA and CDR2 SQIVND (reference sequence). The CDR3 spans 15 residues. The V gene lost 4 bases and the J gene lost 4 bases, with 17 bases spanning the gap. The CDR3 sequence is CASSTTTTDSYEQYF. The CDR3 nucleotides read TGTGCCAGTAGTACCACCACGACTGACAGTTACGAGCAGTACTTC.

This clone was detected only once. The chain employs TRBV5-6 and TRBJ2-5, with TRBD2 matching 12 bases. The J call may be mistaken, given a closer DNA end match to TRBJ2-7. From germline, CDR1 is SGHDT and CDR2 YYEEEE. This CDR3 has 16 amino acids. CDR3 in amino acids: CASSGWTSGNSYEQYF. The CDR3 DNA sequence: TGTGCCAGCAGCGGCTGGACTAGCGGGAACTCCTACGAGCAGTACTTC.